This T cell receptor (beta chain) came from a study of blood T cell repertoires in COVID-19. Overall study context: COVID-19 samples from acute and convalescent phases originated in the United States, Italy and Spain.

Participants' reported clinical history set cohort assignment. CDR3 length: 14 residues. Germline CDR1 and CDR2: SGHDT and YYEEEE. Unmatched junction bases numbered 8, after V lost 4 bases and J lost 7 bases. Only one count was recorded for this clone. Generated by immunoSEQ multiplex PCR, the TCRdb table keeps only in-frame clones and is missing some. The sample shows 500,000 or so clones, about nine tenths of them seen only once. The sequence derives from a woman under 30 who had recovered from COVID-19. The chain joins TRBV5-6 to TRBJ1-1; 9 nucleotides agree with TRBD1. What was sequenced was PBMCs or T cells enriched from blood (not recorded which). Here the CDR3 reads CASSRDRARFEAFF. The DNA for the CDR3 is TGTGCCAGCAGCCGGGACAGGGCCCGGTTTGAAGCTTTCTTT.